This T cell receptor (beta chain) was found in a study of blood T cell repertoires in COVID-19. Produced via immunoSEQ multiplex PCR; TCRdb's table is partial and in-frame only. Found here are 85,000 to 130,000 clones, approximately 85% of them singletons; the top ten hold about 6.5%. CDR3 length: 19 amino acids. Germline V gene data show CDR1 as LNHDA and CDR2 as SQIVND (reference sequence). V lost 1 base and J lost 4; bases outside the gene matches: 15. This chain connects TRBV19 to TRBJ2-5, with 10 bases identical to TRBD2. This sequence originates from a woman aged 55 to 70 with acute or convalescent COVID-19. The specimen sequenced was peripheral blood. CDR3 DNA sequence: TGTGCCAGTAGTATAGTCCTATCGGCCGGGACTAGCGTCCGAGAGACCCAGTACTTC. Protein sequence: CASSIVLSAGTSVRETQYF. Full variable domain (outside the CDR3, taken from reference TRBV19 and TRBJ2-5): DGGITQSPKYLFRKEGQNVTLSCEQNLNHDAMYWYRQDPGQGLRLIYYSQIVNDFQKGDIAEGYSVSREKKESFPLTVTSAQKNPTAFYLCASSIVLSAGTSVRETQYFGPGTRLLVL.